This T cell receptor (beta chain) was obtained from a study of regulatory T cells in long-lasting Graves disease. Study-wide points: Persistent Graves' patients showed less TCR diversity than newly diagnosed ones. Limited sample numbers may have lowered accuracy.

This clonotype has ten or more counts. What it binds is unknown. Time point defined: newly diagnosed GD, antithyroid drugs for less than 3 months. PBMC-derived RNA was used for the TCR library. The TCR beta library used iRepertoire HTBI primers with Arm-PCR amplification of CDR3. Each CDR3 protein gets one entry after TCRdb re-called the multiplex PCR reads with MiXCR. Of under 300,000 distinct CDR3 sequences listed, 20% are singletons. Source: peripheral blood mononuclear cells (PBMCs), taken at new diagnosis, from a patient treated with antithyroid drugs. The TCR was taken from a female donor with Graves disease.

CDR3 nucleotide sequence: TGTGCCATCAGTGGAACAGGGGGTTGGGACAATGAGCAGTTCTTC. Its protein product is CAISGTGGWDNEQFF. The chain has TRBV10-3 and TRBJ2-1; the match to TRBD1 covers 8 bases. The CDR3 is 15 amino acids. Trimming removed 4 bases from V and 5 bases from J; junction bases left unmatched: 7. Germline lookup yields CDR1 ENHRY and CDR2 SYGVKD.